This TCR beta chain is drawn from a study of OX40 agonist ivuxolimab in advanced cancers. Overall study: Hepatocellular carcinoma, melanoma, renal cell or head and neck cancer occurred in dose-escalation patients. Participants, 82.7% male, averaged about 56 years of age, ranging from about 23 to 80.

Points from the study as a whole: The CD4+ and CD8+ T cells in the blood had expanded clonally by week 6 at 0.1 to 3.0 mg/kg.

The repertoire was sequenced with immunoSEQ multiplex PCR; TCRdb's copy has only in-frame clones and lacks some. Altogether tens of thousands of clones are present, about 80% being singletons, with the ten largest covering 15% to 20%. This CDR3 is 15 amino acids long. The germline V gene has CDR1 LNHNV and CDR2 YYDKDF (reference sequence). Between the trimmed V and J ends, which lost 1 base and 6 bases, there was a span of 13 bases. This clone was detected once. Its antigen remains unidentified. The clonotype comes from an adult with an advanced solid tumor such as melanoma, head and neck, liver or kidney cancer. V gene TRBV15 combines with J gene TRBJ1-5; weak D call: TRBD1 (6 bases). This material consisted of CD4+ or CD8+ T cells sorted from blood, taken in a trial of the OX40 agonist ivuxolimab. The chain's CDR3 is CATSRAPGEGQPQHF. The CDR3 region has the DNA TGTGCCACCAGCAGAGCCCCAGGGGAAGGTCAGCCCCAGCATTTT. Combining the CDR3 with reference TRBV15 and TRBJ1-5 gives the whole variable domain DAMVIQNPRYQVTQFGKPVTLSCSQTLNHNVMYWYQQKSSQAPKLLFHYYDKDFNNEADTPDNFQSRRPNTSFCFLDIRSPGLGDTAMYLCATSRAPGEGQPQHFGDGTRLSIL.